These 2 T cell receptor beta chains came from one sample sequenced in a study of monozygotic twins with inflammatory bowel disease. TCRdb re-called the 5' RACE reads, yielding one record per CDR3 amino acid sequence without DNA. The listing contains approximately 160,000 distinct CDR3 sequences. The material sequenced was blood. The receptors stem from a human donor with ulcerative colitis or Crohn's disease, or a healthy co-twin of an affected twin (not recorded which).

The chain joins TRBV19 to TRBJ2-3; TCRdb gives TRBD1 as the D gene, but with no DNA this cannot be confirmed. This CDR3 has 13 amino acids. Germline CDR1 and CDR2: LNHDA and SQIVND (reference sequence). The CDR3 reads CASTTLGADTQYF.

The chain couples TRBV7-9 to TRBJ1-6. Per germline, CDR1 SEHNR and CDR2 FQNEAQ (reference sequence). The CDR3 is 17 residues long. Here the CDR3 reads CASSLSTGLAHGSPLHF.